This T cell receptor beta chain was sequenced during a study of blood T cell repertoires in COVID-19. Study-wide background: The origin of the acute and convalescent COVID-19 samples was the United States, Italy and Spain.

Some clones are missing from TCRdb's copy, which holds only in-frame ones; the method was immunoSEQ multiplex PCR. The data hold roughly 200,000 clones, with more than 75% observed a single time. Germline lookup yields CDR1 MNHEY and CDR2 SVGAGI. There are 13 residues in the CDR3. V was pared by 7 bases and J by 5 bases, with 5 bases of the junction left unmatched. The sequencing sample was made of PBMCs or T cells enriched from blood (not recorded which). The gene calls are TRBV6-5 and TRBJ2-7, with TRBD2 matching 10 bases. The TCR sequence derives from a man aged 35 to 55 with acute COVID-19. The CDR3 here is CASMLAGVDEQYF. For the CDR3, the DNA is TGTGCCAGCATGCTAGCGGGAGTTGACGAGCAGTACTTC.